The 13 T cell receptor beta chains below all came from one sample that was sequenced in a study of spatial heterogeneity in lung cancer (dated by TCRdb to about 2019). What this sample's time point label stands for: sample taken at primary tumor resection. Without any cell sorting, TCR sequencing was performed on whole RNA extracted either from tumor and nontumor lung tissue or from cryopreserved PBMC samples. Libraries were built with 5' RACE. Data came from a NextSeq 500. TCRdb reprocessed the public reads (quality trimming at Q25 with fastp, clone calling with MiXCR) and kept in-frame beta chains. Every CDR3 protein is listed once, alongside the most common genes and DNA of its rows. The sample table holds roughly 39,000 distinct CDR3 sequences, of which under 7% were seen once. The ten largest make up 11% of the sample. The input for sequencing was PBMCs, taken at surgery. These receptors were collected from a male donor with early-stage non-small cell lung cancer.

This chain joins TRBV28 and TRBJ1-5, with D possibly matching TRBD1 (5 bases). Germline lookup yields CDR1 MDHEN and CDR2 SYDVKM. The V and J ends lost 3 bases and 0 bases respectively, with 9 bases between them. The CDR3 contains 15 residues. CDR3: CASSFPGHSNQPQHF. The CDR3 DNA reads as TGTGCCAGCAGTTTCCCAGGACATAGCAATCAGCCCCAGCATTTT.

In its sample, this clonotype was seen many times. The chain couples TRBV25-1 to TRBJ1-5; 7 bases are shared with TRBD1. The CDR3 consists of 14 residues. The J segment lost 3 bases and the V segment lost 5 bases, leaving 4 bases of the junction unmatched. Looked up from germline, CDR1 is MGHDK and CDR2 is SYGVNS. The CDR3 DNA follows: TGTGCCAGCAGTCAAACAGGGGACAATCAGCCCCAGCATTTT. It yields the protein CASSQTGDNQPQHF.

This clonotype was detected ten times or more. The V and J genes are TRBV12-3 or TRBV12-4 and TRBJ1-5; TRBD1 aligns across 7 bases. The J segment lost 2 bases and the V segment lost 6 bases, leaving 7 bases of the junction unmatched. The CDR3 length is 15 residues. As DNA, the CDR3 is TGTGCCAGCAGCCCCAGGGGGATCGGCAATCAGCCCCAGCATTTT. This gives the protein CASSPRGIGNQPQHF.

The sample holds many counts of this clonotype. The V gene is TRBV11-3, the J gene TRBJ2-2, with a tentative D call TRBD2 (6 bases). The ends were cut back, 7 bases at V and 0 bases at J, with 12 bases in the middle. The CDR3 covers 15 residues. Germline lookup yields CDR1 SGHNT and CDR2 YENEEA. The CDR3 is CASTRGATNTGELFF. CDR3 nucleotides: TGTGCCAGCACCCGCGGGGCCACGAACACCGGGGAGCTGTTTTTT. Drawing the rest from reference TRBV11-3 and TRBJ2-2, the complete variable domain is EAGVVQSPRYKIIEKKQPVAFWCNPISGHNTLYWYLQNLGQGPELLIRYENEEAVDDSQLPKDRFSAERLKGVDSTLKIQPAELGDSAVYLCASTRGATNTGELFFGEGSRLTVL.

This clonotype was recorded many times. The chain recombines TRBV4-1 with TRBJ2-2, with D uncertain. Trimming cost V 0 bases and J 7 bases, with 6 bases left between them. Germline V lookup: CDR1 MGHRA, CDR2 YSYEKL. The CDR3 runs 13 residues. CDR3 nucleotide sequence: TGCGCCAGCAGCCAAGAGTGGGGCGGGGAGCTGTTTTTT. Translation: CASSQEWGGELFF.

This clonotype was observed at least ten times. The rearrangement links TRBV6-2 or TRBV6-3 to TRBJ1-1; a possible D gene is TRBD1 (5 bases). This CDR3 spans 14 amino acids. CDR1 is MNHEY and CDR2 is SVGEGT in the germline V gene. V was pared by 2 bases and J by 5 bases, with 12 bases between. This CDR3 reads CASSYQVGVTEAFF. The CDR3, as DNA: TGTGCCAGCAGTTACCAGGTGGGGGTTACTGAAGCTTTCTTT.

This clonotype was counted a few times. The J gene is TRBJ2-7, the V gene TRBV5-1; D assignment may be TRBD1 or TRBD2 (6 bases each). This CDR3 region has 15 residues. V shed 3 bases and J shed 7 bases, with 20 bases lying between them. Germline CDR1 is SGHRS and CDR2 is YFSETQ. The CDR3 reads CASSSQLVGGEEQYF. CDR3 nucleotides: TGCGCCAGCAGCTCCCAGTTAGTCGGGGGCGAGGAGCAGTACTTC.

This clonotype occurred many times. V and J are TRBV2 and TRBJ1-1, with D maybe TRBD1 (5 bases). Per the germline V gene, CDR1 is SNHLY and CDR2 is FYNNEI. Trimming pared 7 bases from V and 0 bases from J, leaving 9 bases between. This CDR3 has 13 residues. The CDR3 is CASIGHMNTEAFF. Written as DNA, the CDR3 is TGTGCCAGCATCGGACATATGAACACTGAAGCTTTCTTT.

This clonotype has only a few counts. V gene TRBV11-2 combines with J gene TRBJ2-1; D might be TRBD1 (6 bases). Germline CDR1 reads SGHAT; CDR2 reads FQNNGV. The length of the CDR3 is 15 residues. The V end lost 4 bases, the J end lost 5 bases, and 15 bases lay between the germline ends. DNA for the CDR3: TGTGCCAGCAGCTCCAGGGGTCTCTGCAACAATGAGCAGTTCTTC. It codes for CASSSRGLCNNEQFF.

This clonotype showed up many times. The chain recombines TRBV25-1 with TRBJ1-5, with D tentatively TRBD1 (6 bases). In germline, CDR1 is MGHDK, CDR2 SYGVNS. V lost 5 bases, J lost 4 bases, and 12 bases lay in between. CDR3 length: 14 residues. The CDR3 spells CASSQTGTNQPQHF. CDR3 sequence (DNA): TGTGCCAGCAGTCAGACAGGTACAAATCAGCCCCAGCATTTT.

This clonotype was recorded many times. V and J are TRBV18 and TRBJ1-2; D is undetermined. V was cut by 3 bases and J by 3 bases, with 8 bases left in between. The germline V gene has CDR1 KGHSH and CDR2 LQKENI. The CDR3 extends over 13 amino acids. CDR3 sequence (DNA): TGTGCCAGCTCACCTTCTCGGGACTATGGCTACACCTTC. It codes for CASSPSRDYGYTF.

This clonotype showed up many times. The CDR3 reads CSARGLPSASIYEQYF. The CDR3 DNA sequence: TGCAGTGCTAGAGGCCTGCCTAGCGCCTCTATCTACGAGCAGTACTTC. The chain links TRBV20-1 to TRBJ2-7, with D perhaps matching TRBD2 (6 bases). This CDR3 region has 16 residues. Germline CDR1 is DFQATT and CDR2 is SNEGSKA (reference sequence). V was cut by 1 base and J by 3 bases, with 19 bases left in between.

Only a few counts were recorded for this clonotype. J is TRBJ1-1 and V is TRBV6-5; D uncertain. V lost 7 bases to trimming and J lost 9 bases, with 15 bases between them. The CDR3 is made up of 12 amino acids. Germline loops: CDR1 MNHEY, CDR2 SVGAGI. The CDR3 here is CASTSPSRKAFF. CDR3 sequence (DNA): TGTGCCAGCACCTCTCCGTCCCGTAAAGCTTTCTTT.